This T cell receptor (beta chain) appears in the sequencing data of a study of OX40 agonist ivuxolimab in advanced cancers. CDR1 is SGHTA and CDR2 is FQGTGA in the germline V gene. The ends were cut back, 5 bases at V and 5 bases at J, with 13 bases in the middle. The CDR3 sequence is 14 residues long. TCRdb keeps only in-frame clones here, not all; method: immunoSEQ multiplex PCR. The table lists 35,000 to 55,000 clones, about 87% of them singletons. Sample: CD4+ or CD8+ T cells sorted from blood, taken in a trial of the OX40 agonist ivuxolimab. This sequence was found in an adult with an advanced solid tumor such as melanoma, head and neck, liver or kidney cancer. This sequence joins TRBV7-3 and TRBJ2-1; D ambiguous. CDR3 amino acids: CASSALGPDNEQFF. The CDR3 DNA reads TGTGCCAGCAGCGCACTCGGGCCAGACAATGAGCAGTTCTTC.